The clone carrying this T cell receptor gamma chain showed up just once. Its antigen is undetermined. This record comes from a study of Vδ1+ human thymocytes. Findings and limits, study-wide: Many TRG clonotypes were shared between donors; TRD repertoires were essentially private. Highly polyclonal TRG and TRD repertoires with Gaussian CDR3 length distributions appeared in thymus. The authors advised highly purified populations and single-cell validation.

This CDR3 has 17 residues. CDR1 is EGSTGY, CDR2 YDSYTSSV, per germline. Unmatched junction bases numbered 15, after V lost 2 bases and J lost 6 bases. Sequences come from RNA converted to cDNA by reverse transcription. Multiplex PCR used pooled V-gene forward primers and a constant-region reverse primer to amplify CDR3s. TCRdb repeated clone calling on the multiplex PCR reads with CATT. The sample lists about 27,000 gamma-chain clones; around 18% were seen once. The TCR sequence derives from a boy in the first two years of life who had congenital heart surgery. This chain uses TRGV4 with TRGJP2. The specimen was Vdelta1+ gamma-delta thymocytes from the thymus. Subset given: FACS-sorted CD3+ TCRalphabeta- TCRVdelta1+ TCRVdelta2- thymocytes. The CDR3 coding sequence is TGTGCCACCTGGGATGATTTTTGGTTGGGCTGTGATTGGATCAAGACGTTT. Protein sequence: CATWDDFWLGCDWIKTF.